This entry lists 23 T cell receptor beta chains sequenced from one sample in a study of regulatory T cells in long-lasting Graves disease (dated by TCRdb to about 2021). Interpreted using the paper, the time point label stands for: newly diagnosed GD, antithyroid drugs for less than 3 months. RNA was extracted from PBMCs in TRIzol for both TCR sequencing and RNA sequencing. Receptor libraries were prepared by multiplex PCR. Sequencing relied on an Illumina HiSeq 4000. iRepertoire HTBI primers and Arm-PCR amplification of CDR3 regions were used to construct TCR beta libraries. The raw public data were reprocessed by TCRdb itself: fastp quality trimming at Q25, MiXCR clonotype calling, in-frame beta chains only. CDR3 protein duplicates are merged, each entry listing the most common genes and DNA. The sample includes around 500,000 distinct CDR3 sequences, with about 12% observed a single time. The ten largest make up almost 9% of the sample.

These records were also assigned to another study, of T cells in Graves' hyperthyroidism and ophthalmopathy.

Sequencing used peripheral blood mononuclear cells (PBMCs), obtained at new diagnosis, from a patient treated with antithyroid drugs. The receptors stem from a woman in her thirties with Graves disease. Donor details come from another sample of the same person, matched by shared clones.

There are many counts of this clonotype. This rearrangement joins TRBV6-2 or TRBV6-3 to TRBJ2-5, with D possibly being TRBD1 (5 bases). CDR3 length: 15 amino acids. V lost 2 bases and J 2 bases, leaving 12 bases between the germline ends. CDR1 and CDR2 from the germline V gene are MNHEY and SVGEGT. CDR3 bases: TGTGCCAGCAGTTACCAGGGCGGTATACAAGAGACCCAGTACTTC. This sequence encodes CASSYQGGIQETQYF.

This clonotype was counted ten times or more. V is TRBV30 and J is TRBJ1-1; D remains ambiguous. CDR1 GTSNPN and CDR2 SVGIG come from the germline V gene (reference sequence). Trimming shortened V by 0 bases and J by 1 base, and 9 bases separated the two germline ends. The CDR3 has 14 residues. CDR3 sequence reads: CAWSVGWGNTEAFF. The CDR3 nucleotides read TGTGCCTGGAGTGTGGGTTGGGGGAACACTGAAGCTTTCTTT.

In its sample, this clonotype was seen many times. The chain carries TRBV7-3 and TRBJ2-1; 7 bases are shared with TRBD1. V shed 1 base, J shed 0 bases, and the junction held 3 bases outside the gene matches. CDR1 and CDR2 (germline): SGHTA, FQGTGA. The CDR3 is 16 residues long. The CDR3 sequence: CASSLKGGTSYNEQFF. The CDR3 nucleotides read TGTGCCAGCAGCTTAAAAGGGGGCACCTCCTACAATGAGCAGTTCTTC.

This clonotype occurred many times. The rearrangement links TRBV5-5 to TRBJ2-1; 15 nucleotides agree with TRBD2. This CDR3 has 18 amino acids. The germline gives CDR1 SGHKS, CDR2 YYEKEE (reference sequence). J was trimmed by 0 bases and V by 4 bases; bases with no gene match: 5. CDR3: CASSRGLAGGSSYNEQFF. CDR3 coding DNA: TGTGCCAGCAGCCGCGGACTAGCGGGAGGGAGCTCCTACAATGAGCAGTTCTTC.

In this sample, this clonotype turned up once. The chain has TRBV11-3 and TRBJ1-5; a weak D match, TRBD1 (6 bases). V gave up 2 bases and J gave up 2 bases, with 10 bases separating them. Germline V gene sequence: CDR1 SGHNT, CDR2 YENEEA. The CDR3 totals 15 residues. This CDR3 reads CASSLLHRGNQPQHF. The CDR3 DNA follows: TGTGCCAGCAGCTTACTACACAGGGGCAATCAGCCCCAGCATTTT.

V gene TRBV11-2 combines with J gene TRBJ1-3; D possibly corresponds to TRBD1 (6 bases). Germline V gene lookup returns CDR1 SGHAT and CDR2 FQNNGV. Between the trimmed V and J ends, which lost 2 bases and 2 bases, there was a span of 10 bases. This CDR3 has 15 residues. The CDR3 loop reads CASSLTGAPGNTIYF. For the CDR3, the DNA is TGTGCCAGCAGCTTAACGGGGGCGCCTGGAAACACCATATATTTT.

This clonotype was recorded a few times. The chain employs TRBV4-3 and TRBJ2-7; the match to TRBD2 covers 10 bases. Germline CDR1 reads LGHNA; CDR2 reads YSLEER. The CDR3 is made up of 15 amino acids. Germline trimming cut 4 bases from V and 3 bases from J; bases unmatched to any gene: 6. The CDR3: CASSLLAGGHYEQYF. CDR3 DNA: TGCGCCAGCAGCCTCTTAGCGGGAGGCCACTACGAGCAGTACTTC.

This clonotype occurred many times. This chain links TRBV7-8 with TRBJ2-7; 9 bases are shared with TRBD2. From germline, CDR1 is SGHVS and CDR2 FQNEAQ. The CDR3 is 15 amino acids. Losses at the gene ends were 4 bases for V and 3 bases for J; bases not matched to a gene: 7. For the CDR3, the DNA is TGTGCCAGCAGCTCCTATAAGCGGGAGGACTACGAGCAGTACTTC. Protein: CASSSYKREDYEQYF.

The rearrangement uses TRBV6-5 and TRBJ1-2, with no clear D. The CDR3 is made up of 15 amino acids. Germline V CDR1 and CDR2: MNHEY, SVGAGI. The V end lost 0 bases, the J end lost 6 bases, and 14 bases lay between the germline ends. CDR3 sequence: CASSYSGQLEDGYTF. CDR3 bases: TGTGCCAGCAGTTACTCGGGCCAACTTGAAGATGGCTACACCTTC.

This clonotype was detected many times. The gene calls are TRBV12-3 or TRBV12-4 and TRBJ1-2; D gene uncertain. CDR3 length: 11 amino acids. V lost 5 bases to trimming and J lost 8 bases, with 9 bases between them. Written as DNA, the CDR3 is TGTGCCAGCAGTAGGGCGGGGGGCTACACCTTC. This gives the protein CASSRAGGYTF.

This clonotype was recorded many times. This sequence joins TRBV2 and TRBJ2-1, with D maybe TRBD2 (6 bases). The CDR3 runs 15 residues. The V end lost 6 bases, the J end lost 1 base, and 13 bases lay between the germline ends. Germline V gene lookup returns CDR1 SNHLY and CDR2 FYNNEI. The CDR3 DNA reads as TGTGCCAGCAGCGCCCCCCGGGGGTCCTACAATGAGCAGTTCTTC. As protein: CASSAPRGSYNEQFF.

This clonotype was recorded at least ten times. The chain uses TRBV5-1 and TRBJ2-1, with TRBD2 matching over 7 bases. This CDR3 has 14 residues. CDR1 and CDR2 (germline): SGHRS, YFSETQ. Trimming cost V 5 bases and J 4 bases; bases outside gene matches: 6. CDR3 region: CASRGAGTYNEQFF. The CDR3 nucleotides read TGCGCCAGCAGAGGAGCGGGAACTTACAATGAGCAGTTCTTC.

This clonotype has ten or more counts. The V gene is TRBV30, the J gene TRBJ1-2; perhaps TRBD1 as D (5 bases). This CDR3 has 13 amino acids. Trimming took 4 bases from V and 6 from J, leaving 15 bases between them. The germline V gene encodes CDR1 GTSNPN and CDR2 SVGIG (reference sequence). CDR3 residues: CAWIPNAGDGYTF. The CDR3 DNA follows: TGTGCCTGGATCCCCAATGCGGGGGATGGCTACACCTTC.

As concerns this clonotype: A much larger clone lies a single base off, so this may be a read error. J is TRBJ1-2 and V is TRBV7-2, with D perhaps matching TRBD1 (5 bases). V was shortened by 8 bases and J by 1 base, with 17 bases between the two germline ends. The CDR3 has 15 residues. The germline V gene encodes CDR1 SGHTA and CDR2 FQGNSA. The CDR3 region has the DNA TGTGCCAGCGGCCCACCTGGGGACCATAACTATGGCTACACCTTC. It codes for CASGPPGDHNYGYTF.

The chain combines TRBV29-1 with TRBJ2-7; D gene unclear. CDR1 and CDR2 from the germline V gene are SQVTM and ANQGSEA. V dropped 0 bases and J dropped 7 bases, with 10 bases sitting between them. The CDR3 covers 12 residues. CDR3 DNA: TGCAGCGTTGAAGAATACGGCTCTGAGCAGTACTTC. Translated, it gives CSVEEYGSEQYF.

This clonotype appeared many times. The rearrangement uses TRBV28 and TRBJ2-3; 13 bases are a match to TRBD2. The J call may be wrong; the DNA end is better matched by TRBJ2-7. CDR3 length equals 13 residues. Germline V gives CDR1 MDHEN, CDR2 SYDVKM. In nucleotides, the CDR3 is TGTGCCATCGGGACTAGCGGGATCTACGAGCAGTACTTC. It codes for CAIGTSGIYEQYF.

This clonotype was seen many times. This chain connects TRBV6-5 to TRBJ2-7; D unresolved. The CDR3 totals 14 residues. Trimming shortened V by 0 bases and J by 3 bases, and 9 bases separated the two germline ends. Germline V lookup: CDR1 MNHEY, CDR2 SVGAGI. The CDR3 DNA follows: TGTGCCAGCAGTTACTCCCTAGAAAGCTACGAGCAGTACTTC. The encoded protein is CASSYSLESYEQYF.

This chain connects TRBV20-1 to TRBJ1-1; D call uncertain. Looked up from germline, CDR1 is DFQATT and CDR2 is SNEGSKA (reference sequence). Trimming removed 5 bases from V and 2 bases from J, with 15 bases in between. CDR3 size: 14 residues. This chain's CDR3 is CSAPRYTVNTEAFF. CDR3 coding DNA: TGCAGTGCTCCTCGATACACCGTAAACACTGAAGCTTTCTTT.

This clonotype was counted only a few times. V and J are TRBV19 and TRBJ2-3; 7 bases align to TRBD1. CDR3 length: 14 amino acids. Per the germline V gene, CDR1 is LNHDA and CDR2 is SQIVND (reference sequence). J gave up 6 bases and V 5 bases, and 8 bases lay outside the gene matches. This CDR3 is CASSRRGMKDTQYF. In nucleotides, the CDR3 is TGTGCCAGTAGTCGCAGGGGGATGAAGGATACGCAGTATTTT.

This clonotype was recorded many times. V gene TRBV11-3 combines with J gene TRBJ2-3; D is undetermined. Trimming cost V 4 bases and J 2 bases, with 10 bases left between them. Germline V gene data show CDR1 as SGHNT and CDR2 as YENEEA. The CDR3 runs 14 residues. The CDR3, as DNA: TGTGCCAGCAGCTCACCCGGGTCCACAGATACGCAGTATTTT. It specifies CASSSPGSTDTQYF. Together with reference TRBV11-3 and TRBJ2-3, the CDR3 gives the full variable domain: EAGVVQSPRYKIIEKKQPVAFWCNPISGHNTLYWYLQNLGQGPELLIRYENEEAVDDSQLPKDRFSAERLKGVDSTLKIQPAELGDSAVYLCASSSPGSTDTQYFGPGTRLTVL.

The chain couples TRBV6-1 to TRBJ2-5; D gene uncertain. The CDR3 covers 14 residues. Trimming left V 10 bases short and J 3 bases short, with 18 bases between. Germline CDR1 reads MNHNS; CDR2 reads SASEGT. The CDR3 loop is CANSPGRRKETQYF. The CDR3, as DNA: TGTGCCAACAGCCCCGGACGGAGAAAAGAGACCCAGTACTTC.

This clonotype has at least ten counts. The chain recombines TRBV28 with TRBJ2-7; D perhaps matches TRBD1 (6 bases). The V gene's germline CDR1 is MDHEN and CDR2 SYDVKM. This CDR3 is built from 16 residues. V was trimmed by 5 bases and J by 3 bases, leaving 20 bases between them. CDR3 loop: CASSPPTGQNLYEQYF. CDR3 sequence (DNA): TGTGCCAGCAGTCCCCCAACCGGACAGAACCTCTACGAGCAGTACTTC.

This clonotype was counted at least ten times. This chain joins TRBV20-1 and TRBJ2-7; TRBD1 might be the D (5 bases). Germline assignment: CDR1 DFQATT and CDR2 SNEGSKA (reference sequence). The CDR3 is made up of 11 amino acids. Trimming took 6 bases from V and 4 from J, leaving 10 bases between them. This chain's CDR3 is CSAPQGYEQYF. The CDR3 coding sequence is TGCAGTGCCCCTCAGGGTTACGAGCAGTACTTC.